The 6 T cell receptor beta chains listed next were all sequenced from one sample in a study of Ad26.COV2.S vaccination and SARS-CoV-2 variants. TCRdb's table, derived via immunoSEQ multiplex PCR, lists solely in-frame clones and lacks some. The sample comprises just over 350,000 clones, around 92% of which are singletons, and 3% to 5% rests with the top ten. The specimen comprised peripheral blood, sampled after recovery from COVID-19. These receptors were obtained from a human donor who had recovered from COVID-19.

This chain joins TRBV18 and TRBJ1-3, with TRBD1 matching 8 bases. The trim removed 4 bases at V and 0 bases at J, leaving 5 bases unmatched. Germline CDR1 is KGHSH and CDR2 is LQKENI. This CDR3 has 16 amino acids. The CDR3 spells CASSLTGTGSGNTIYF. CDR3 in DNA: TGTGCCAGCTCACTTACCGGGACAGGCTCTGGAAACACCATATATTTT.

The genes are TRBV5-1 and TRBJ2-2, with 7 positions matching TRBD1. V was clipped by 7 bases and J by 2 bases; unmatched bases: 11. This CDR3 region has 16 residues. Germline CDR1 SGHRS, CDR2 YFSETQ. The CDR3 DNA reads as TGCGCCAGCGACCCCGGGACAGTTAGTAACACCGGGGAGCTGTTTTTT. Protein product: CASDPGTVSNTGELFF.

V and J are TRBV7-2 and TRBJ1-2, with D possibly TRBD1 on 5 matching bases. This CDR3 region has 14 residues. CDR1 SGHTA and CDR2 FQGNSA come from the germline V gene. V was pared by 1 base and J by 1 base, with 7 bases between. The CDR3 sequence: CASSLETVNYGYTF. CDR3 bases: TGTGCCAGCAGCTTAGAGACAGTTAACTATGGCTACACCTTC.

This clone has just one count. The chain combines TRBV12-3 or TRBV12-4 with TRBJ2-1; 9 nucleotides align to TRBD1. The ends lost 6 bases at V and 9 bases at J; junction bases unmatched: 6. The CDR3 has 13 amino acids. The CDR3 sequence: CASSRGQGREQFF. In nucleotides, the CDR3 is TGTGCCAGCAGCAGGGGACAGGGCCGTGAGCAGTTCTTC.

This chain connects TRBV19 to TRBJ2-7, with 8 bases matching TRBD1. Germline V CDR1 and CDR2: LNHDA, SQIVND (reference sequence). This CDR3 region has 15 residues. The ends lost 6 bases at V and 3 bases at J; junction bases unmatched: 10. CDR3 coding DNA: TGTGCCAGTAGAACGCCTGGACAGGGCGACTACGAGCAGTACTTC. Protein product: CASRTPGQGDYEQYF.

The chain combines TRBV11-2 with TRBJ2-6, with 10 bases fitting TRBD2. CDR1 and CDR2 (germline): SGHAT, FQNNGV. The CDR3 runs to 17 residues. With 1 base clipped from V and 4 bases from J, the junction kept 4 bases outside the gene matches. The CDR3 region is CASSLGASGGGANVLTF. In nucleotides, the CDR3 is TGTGCCAGCAGCTTAGGGGCTAGCGGGGGAGGGGCCAACGTCCTGACTTTC.